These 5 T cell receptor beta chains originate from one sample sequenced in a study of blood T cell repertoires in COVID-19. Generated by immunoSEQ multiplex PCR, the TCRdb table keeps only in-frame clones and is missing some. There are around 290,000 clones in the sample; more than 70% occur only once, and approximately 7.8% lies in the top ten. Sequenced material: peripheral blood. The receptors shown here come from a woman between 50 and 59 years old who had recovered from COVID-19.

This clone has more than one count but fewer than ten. CDR3 protein: CASSREGGSTHEQYF. For the CDR3, the DNA is TGTGCCAGCAGTCGGGAGGGGGGTAGCACACACGAGCAGTACTTC. The V call is TRBV27, the J call TRBJ2-7; 8 bases align to TRBD2. The ends lost 5 bases at V and 5 bases at J; junction bases unmatched: 11. The germline V gene encodes CDR1 MNHEY and CDR2 SMNVEV (reference sequence). The CDR3 extends over 15 amino acids.

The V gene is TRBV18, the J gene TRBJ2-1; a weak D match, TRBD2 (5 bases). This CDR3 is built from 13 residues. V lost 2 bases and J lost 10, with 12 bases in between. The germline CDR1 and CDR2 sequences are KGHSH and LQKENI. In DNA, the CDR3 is TGTGCCAGCTCACCAACTAGTTCGGGCGAGCAGTTCTTC. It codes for CASSPTSSGEQFF. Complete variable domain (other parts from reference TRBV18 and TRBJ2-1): NAGVMQNPRHLVRRRGQEARLRCSPMKGHSHVYWYRQLPEEGLKFMVYLQKENIIDESGMPKERFSAEFPKEGPSILRIQQVVRGDSAAYFCASSPTSSGEQFFGPGTRLTVL.

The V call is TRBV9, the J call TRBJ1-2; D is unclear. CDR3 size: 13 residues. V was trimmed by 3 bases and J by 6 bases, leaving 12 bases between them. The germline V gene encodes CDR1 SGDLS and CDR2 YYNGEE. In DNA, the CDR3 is TGTGCCAGCAGCGGGCCGGGTGAAGATGGCTACACCTTC. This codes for CASSGPGEDGYTF.

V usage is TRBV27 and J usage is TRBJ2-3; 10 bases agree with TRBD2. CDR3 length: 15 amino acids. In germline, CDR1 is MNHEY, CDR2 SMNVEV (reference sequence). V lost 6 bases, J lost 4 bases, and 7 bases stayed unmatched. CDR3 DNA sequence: TGTGCCAGCAGCTCGCTAGCGGGAGTACCAGATACGCAGTATTTT. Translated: CASSSLAGVPDTQYF.

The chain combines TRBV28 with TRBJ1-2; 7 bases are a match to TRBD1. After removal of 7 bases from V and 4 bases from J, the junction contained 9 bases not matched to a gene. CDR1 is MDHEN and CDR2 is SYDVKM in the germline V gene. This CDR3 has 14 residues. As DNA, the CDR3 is TGTGCCAGCACCCTGGGTGGACAGGTCTATGGCTACACCTTC. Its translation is CASTLGGQVYGYTF.